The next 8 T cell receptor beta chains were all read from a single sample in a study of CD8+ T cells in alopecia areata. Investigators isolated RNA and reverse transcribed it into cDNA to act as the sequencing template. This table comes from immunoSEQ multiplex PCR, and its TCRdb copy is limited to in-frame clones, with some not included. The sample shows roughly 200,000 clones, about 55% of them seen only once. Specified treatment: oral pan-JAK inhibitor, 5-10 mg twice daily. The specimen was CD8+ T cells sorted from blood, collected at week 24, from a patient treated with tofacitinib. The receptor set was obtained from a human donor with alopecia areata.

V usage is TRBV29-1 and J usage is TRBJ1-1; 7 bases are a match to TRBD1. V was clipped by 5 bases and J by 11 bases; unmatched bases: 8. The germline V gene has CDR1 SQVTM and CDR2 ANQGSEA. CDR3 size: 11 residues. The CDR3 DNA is TGCAGCGTTACCCAGGGGGGAGACGCTTTCTTT. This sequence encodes CSVTQGGDAFF.

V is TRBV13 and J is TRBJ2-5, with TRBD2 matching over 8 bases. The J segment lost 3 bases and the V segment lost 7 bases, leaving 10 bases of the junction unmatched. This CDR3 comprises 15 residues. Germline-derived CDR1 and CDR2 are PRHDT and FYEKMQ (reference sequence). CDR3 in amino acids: CASISGGDPKETQYF. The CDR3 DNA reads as TGTGCCAGCATCTCGGGGGGGGACCCGAAAGAGACCCAGTACTTC.

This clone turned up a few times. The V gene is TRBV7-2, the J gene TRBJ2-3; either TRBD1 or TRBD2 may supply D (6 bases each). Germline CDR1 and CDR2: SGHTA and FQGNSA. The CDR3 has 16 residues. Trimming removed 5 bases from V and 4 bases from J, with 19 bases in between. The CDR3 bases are TGTGCCAGCAGCCCCGGGGGCCAGGGACTCGCAGATACGCAGTATTTT. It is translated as CASSPGGQGLADTQYF.

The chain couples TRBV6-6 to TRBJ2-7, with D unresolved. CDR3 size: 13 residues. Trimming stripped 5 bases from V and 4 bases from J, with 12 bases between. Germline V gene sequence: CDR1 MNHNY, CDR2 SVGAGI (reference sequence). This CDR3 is CASSEWTNYEQYF. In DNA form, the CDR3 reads TGTGCCAGCAGTGAGTGGACGAATTACGAGCAGTACTTC.

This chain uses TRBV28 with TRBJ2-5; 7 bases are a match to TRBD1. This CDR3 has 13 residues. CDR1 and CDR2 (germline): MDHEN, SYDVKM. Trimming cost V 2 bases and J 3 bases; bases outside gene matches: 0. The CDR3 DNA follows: TGTGCCAGCAGTTTAGACAGGGAAGAGACCCAGTACTTC. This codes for CASSLDREETQYF.

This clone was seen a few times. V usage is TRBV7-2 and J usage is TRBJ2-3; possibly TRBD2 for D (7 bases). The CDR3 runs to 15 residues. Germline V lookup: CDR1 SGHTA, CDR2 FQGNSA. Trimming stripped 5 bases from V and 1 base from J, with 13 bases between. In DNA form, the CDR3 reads TGTGCCAGCAGCCCACCCGGGGGGCGCACAGATACGCAGTATTTT. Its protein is CASSPPGGRTDTQYF.

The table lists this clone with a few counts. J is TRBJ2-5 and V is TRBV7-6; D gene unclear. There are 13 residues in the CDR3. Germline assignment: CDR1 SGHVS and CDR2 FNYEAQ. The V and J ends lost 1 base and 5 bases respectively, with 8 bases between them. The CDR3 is CASSLVPLETQYF. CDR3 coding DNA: TGTGCCAGCAGCTTAGTTCCCCTTGAGACCCAGTACTTC. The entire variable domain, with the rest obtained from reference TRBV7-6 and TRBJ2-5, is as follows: GAGVSQSPRYKVTKRGQDVALRCDPISGHVSLYWYRQALGQGPEFLTYFNYEAQQDKSGLPNDRFSAERPEGSISTLTIQRTEQRDSAMYRCASSLVPLETQYFGPGTRLLVL.

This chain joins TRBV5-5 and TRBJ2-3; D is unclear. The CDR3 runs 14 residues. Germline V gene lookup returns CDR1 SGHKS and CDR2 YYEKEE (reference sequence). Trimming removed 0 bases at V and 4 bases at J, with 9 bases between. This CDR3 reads CASSLDDRADTQYF. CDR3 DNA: TGTGCCAGCAGCTTGGACGATAGGGCAGATACGCAGTATTTT.